The T cell receptor beta chain under discussion was sequenced for a study of control samples from healthy donors and cancer patients. The table came from immunoSEQ multiplex PCR; TCRdb's copy has only in-frame clones and leaves some out. The sample includes about 84,000 clones, around 84% of them seen just once. The germline V gene encodes CDR1 SGHNT and CDR2 YYREEE (reference sequence). The CDR3 has 20 residues. Trimming removed 1 base from V and 0 bases from J; junction bases left unmatched: 15. J is TRBJ2-2 and V is TRBV5-4, with 7 bases lining up with TRBD2. Sequencing was performed on PBMCs. The receptor was isolated from a man aged 55 to 70 with head and neck cancer. The CDR3 bases are TGTGCCAGCAGCTTGTTAGGCCTAGCGGACTCCGTCGCGAACACCGGGGAGCTGTTTTTT. Its protein is CASSLLGLADSVANTGELFF.